Following are 7 T cell receptor beta chains from one sample sequenced in a study of T cell clonality in common variable immunodeficiency. The table came from immunoSEQ multiplex PCR; TCRdb's copy has only in-frame clones and leaves some out. This sample carries under 60,000 clones, none of them present only once. Sequencing was performed on peripheral blood mononuclear cells. These receptors came from a person aged 18 to 75 in good health.

This clone was recorded many times. The read comes to an end 3 residues before the CDR3 does, leaving the germline J gene to fill in the end. The chain links TRBV9 to TRBJ1-2, with 11 bases fitting TRBD1. With 3 bases clipped from V and 5 bases from J, the junction kept 6 bases outside the gene matches. The CDR3 runs to 15 residues. In germline, CDR1 is SGDLS, CDR2 YYNGEE. The part of the CDR3 DNA that was read is TGTGCCAGCAGCGAGGGGACAGGGGGGTATTATGGC. It yields the protein CASSEGTGGYYG. In full, the CDR3 is CASSEGTGGYYGYTF.

This clone was counted many times. One end of the junction fails to match germline, which may point to a read error. The read gets to within 3 residues of the CDR3 end, and the germline J gene fills in the rest. V gene TRBV4-2 combines with J gene TRBJ1-1; possible D gene TRBD1, 5 bases. Germline V gene data show CDR1 as LGHNA and CDR2 as YNFKEQ. This CDR3 contains 14 residues. The CDR3 protein is CASSQDTGNTEAFF. CDR3 DNA, as far as it was read: TGCGCCAGCAGCCAAGATACAGGGAACACTGAA.

This clone has at least ten counts. The read is 3 residues too short to cover the CDR3 end, so that end is filled in from the germline J gene. The chain uses TRBV19 and TRBJ1-6; 7 bases fit TRBD1. The CDR3 is made up of 15 amino acids. J was trimmed by 5 bases and V by 7 bases; bases with no gene match: 8. CDR1 LNHDA and CDR2 SQIVND come from the germline V gene (reference sequence). The DNA read from the CDR3 is TGTGCCAGTAACATAATCGGGACAGATAATTCACCC. Residues: CASNIIGTDNSP. The full-length CDR3 reads as CASNIIGTDNSPLHF. Looking up the rest from reference TRBV19 and TRBJ1-6 gives the full variable domain: DGGITQSPKYLFRKEGQNVTLSCEQNLNHDAMYWYRQDPGQGLRLIYYSQIVNDFQKGDIAEGYSVSREKKESFPLTVTSAQKNPTAFYLCASNIIGTDNSPLHFGNGTRLTVT.

In this sample, this clone turned up many times. The missing CDR3 end, 3 residues past where the read stops, is filled in from the germline J gene. V is TRBV7-9 and J is TRBJ2-7, with 7 bases fitting TRBD2. Per the germline V gene, CDR1 is SEHNR and CDR2 is FQNEAQ (reference sequence). V shed 5 bases and J 6 bases; nucleotides not matched to a gene: 4. The CDR3 consists of 12 residues. Incomplete CDR3 DNA: TGTGCCAGCAGCCCGACTAGCCGCGAG. Protein: CASSPTSRE. The complete CDR3 sequence is CASSPTSREQYF.

This clone was counted many times. The CDR3 extends 3 residues past the end of the read, so its final part is completed from the germline J gene. The chain combines TRBV19 with TRBJ2-1; 9 nucleotides align to TRBD2. The CDR3 is 16 amino acids. CDR1 is LNHDA, CDR2 SQIVND, per germline (reference sequence). V lost 6 bases to trimming and J lost 0 bases; unmatched junction nucleotides: 6. The covered CDR3 bases are TGTGCCAGTAGCCACAGTAGCGGGAGCTCCTACAATGAG. Amino acids: CASSHSSGSSYNE. The full CDR3 protein is CASSHSSGSSYNEQFF. Supplemented by reference TRBV19 and TRBJ2-1, the full variable domain reads DGGITQSPKYLFRKEGQNVTLSCEQNLNHDAMYWYRQDPGQGLRLIYYSQIVNDFQKGDIAEGYSVSREKKESFPLTVTSAQKNPTAFYLCASSHSSGSSYNEQFFGPGTRLTVL.

Ten or more counts support this clone. The read gets to within 3 residues of the CDR3 end, and the germline J gene fills in the rest. The rearrangement joins TRBV7-6 to TRBJ2-5, with 11 bases fitting TRBD2. This CDR3 has 16 residues. V dropped 2 bases and J dropped 4; count of bases not matched to a gene: 6. CDR1 and CDR2 (germline): SGHVS, FNYEAQ. The CDR3: CASSLQETSGIETQYF. CDR3 bases read: TGTGCCAGCAGCTTACAGGAGACTAGCGGGATAGAGACC.

As concerns this clone: The germline gene is not matched at one end of the junction; a read error may be the cause. The CDR3 goes on 3 residues after the read ends, and that part is filled in from the germline J gene. The rearrangement joins TRBV7-9 to TRBJ2-3; TRBD2 matches 7 bases. CDR3 length: 15 amino acids. Germline lookup yields CDR1 SEHNR and CDR2 FQNEAQ (reference sequence). CDR3 residues: CASSPTSAGTDAQYF. Incomplete CDR3 DNA: TGTGCCAGCAGCCCAACTAGCGCGGGCACAGATGCG.